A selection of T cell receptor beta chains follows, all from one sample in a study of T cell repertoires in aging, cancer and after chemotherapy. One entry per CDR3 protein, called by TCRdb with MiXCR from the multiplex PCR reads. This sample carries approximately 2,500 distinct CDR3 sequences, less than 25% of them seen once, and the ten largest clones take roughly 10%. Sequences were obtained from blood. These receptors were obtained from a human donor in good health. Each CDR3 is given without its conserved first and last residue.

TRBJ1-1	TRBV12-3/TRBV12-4	ASSSKTGPLNTEAF
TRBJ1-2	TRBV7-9	ASSWGDRGLRGYT
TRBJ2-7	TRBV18	ASSPPLTGSPYEQY
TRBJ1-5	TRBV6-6	ASSQNTGTTYQPQH
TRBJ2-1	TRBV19	ASGQGAPNEQF
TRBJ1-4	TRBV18	ASSAGRNEKLF
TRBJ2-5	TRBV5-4	ASSIGLQETQY
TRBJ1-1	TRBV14	ASSQAMTLAF
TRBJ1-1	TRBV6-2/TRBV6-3	ASSFKQGVTEAF
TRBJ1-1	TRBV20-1	SAETGGWTEAF
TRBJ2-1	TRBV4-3	ASSRGVNNEQF